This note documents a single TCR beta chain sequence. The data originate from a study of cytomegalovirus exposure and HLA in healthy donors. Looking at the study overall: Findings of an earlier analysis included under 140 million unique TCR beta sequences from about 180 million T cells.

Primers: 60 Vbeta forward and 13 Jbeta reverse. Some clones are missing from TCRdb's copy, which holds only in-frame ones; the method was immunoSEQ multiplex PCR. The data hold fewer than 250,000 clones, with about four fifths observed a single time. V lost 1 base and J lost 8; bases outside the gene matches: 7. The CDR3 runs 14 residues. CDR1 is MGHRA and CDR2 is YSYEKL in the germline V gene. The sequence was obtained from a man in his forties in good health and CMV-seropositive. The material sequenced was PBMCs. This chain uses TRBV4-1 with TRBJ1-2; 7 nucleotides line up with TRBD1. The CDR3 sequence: CASSQAGGGQGYTF. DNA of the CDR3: TGCGCCAGCAGCCAAGCAGGGGGAGGTCAGGGCTACACCTTC.